This is a list of T cell receptor beta chains from one sample in a study of Japanese encephalitis immunity and Zika vaccine responses. Via MiXCR, TCRdb re-called the 5' RACE reads, giving one row per CDR3 protein. The table records roughly 490 distinct CDR3 sequences, more than 7.5% of them present only once. Sequencing used antigen-activated CD4+ T cells from blood, cultured, obtained during a Zika inactivated vaccine study. The receptors stem from an adult woman who received an inactivated Zika virus vaccine. CDR3s include the opening cysteine and the closing phenylalanine or tryptophan. The D gene is left open where the match is weak. Expanded clones get a size class; other rows say once, few or many, or leave the size out.

j_call cdr3_length d_call clone_size v_call cdr3_aa cdr3_nt
TRBJ2-3 13 NA medium-sized TRBV4-3 CASSQVSGDTQYF TGCGCCAGCAGCCAAGTGTCTGGCGATACGCAGTATTTT
TRBJ1-5 14 NA hyperexpanded TRBV10-3 CAISGGGSDQPQHF TGTGCCATCAGTGGCGGAGGGTCTGATCAGCCCCAGCATTTT
TRBJ2-7 16 TRBD2 few TRBV7-9 CASSPQPPGGADEQYF TGTGCCAGCAGCCCCCAACCCCCGGGGGGGGCGGACGAGCAGTACTTC
TRBJ1-1 11 NA large TRBV29-1 CSGAIATEAFF TGCAGCGGGGCGATAGCCACTGAAGCTTTCTTT
TRBJ1-3 17 NA many TRBV28 CASGSPGADYSGNTIYF TGTGCCAGCGGGTCCCCGGGGGCGGATTACTCTGGAAACACCATATATTTT
TRBJ2-5 17 TRBD1 few TRBV5-1 CASSLAPGQGAEETQYF TGCGCCAGCAGCTTGGCCCCAGGACAGGGAGCGGAAGAGACCCAGTACTTC
TRBJ2-7 15 TRBD1 medium-sized TRBV18 CASSLGTGPSNEQYF TGTGCCAGCTCGCTGGGGACAGGGCCTAGCAACGAGCAGTACTTC
TRBJ2-1 16 TRBD2 many TRBV30 CAWSPPQRGGLSEQFF TGTGCCTGGAGCCCCCCCCAGCGGGGGGGCCTAAGTGAGCAGTTCTTC
TRBJ1-3 16 NA medium-sized TRBV4-3 CASSQGGGSSGNTIYF TGCGCCAGCAGCCAGGGCGGGGGCTCCTCTGGAAACACCATATATTTT
TRBJ1-1 15 NA large TRBV4-3 CASSQEISTYREVIF TGCGCCAGCAGCCAAGAAATCTCGACCTACAGGGAAGTGATCTTT
TRBJ1-2 16 NA many TRBV19 CASSIDQGYQGFGYTF TGTGCCAGTAGTATAGATCAGGGATACCAGGGGTTTGGCTACACCTTC
TRBJ2-3 14 NA medium-sized TRBV18 CASSRAENTDTQYF TGTGCCAGCTCACGGGCAGAGAACACAGATACGCAGTATTTT
TRBJ1-2 12 NA many TRBV6-4 CASSAGVEGYTF TGTGCCAGCAGTGCAGGGGTAGAGGGCTACACCTTC
TRBJ1-5 14 NA hyperexpanded TRBV5-1 CASSEGTINQPQHF TGCGCCAGCAGCGAGGGGACCATCAATCAGCCCCAGCATTTT
TRBJ1-2 17 NA NA TRBV4-3 CASRLTTEGWLGYGYTF TGCGCCAGCAGACTAACCACCGAGGGATGGCTAGGATATGGCTACACCTTC
TRBJ1-1 14 NA medium-sized TRBV7-9 CASSLGAGVTEAFF TGTGCCAGCAGCTTAGGCGCAGGGGTAACTGAAGCTTTCTTT
TRBJ1-5 14 NA few TRBV10-3 CAISEGGDDQPQHF TGTGCCATCAGTGAAGGGGGGGACGATCAGCCCCAGCATTTT
TRBJ1-6 12 NA medium-sized TRBV12-3/TRBV12-4 CASSFQDSPLHF TGTGCCAGCAGTTTCCAGGATTCACCCCTCCACTTT
TRBJ1-1 15 TRBD1 NA TRBV4-3 CASSLAGGIVTEAFF TGCGCCAGCAGCCTCGCAGGGGGCATCGTCACTGAAGCTTTCTTT
TRBJ1-1 15 TRBD1 large TRBV28 CASSMMTGVGTEAFF TGTGCCAGCAGTATGATGACAGGGGTTGGCACTGAAGCTTTCTTT
TRBJ2-1 16 NA large TRBV6-5 CASSSSRGIEGNEQFF TGTGCCAGCAGCTCCTCCCGGGGCATAGAGGGCAATGAGCAGTTCTTC
TRBJ2-1 14 TRBD2 large TRBV29-1 CSVPSLAGINEQFF TGCAGCGTTCCCTCGCTAGCGGGGATCAATGAGCAGTTCTTC
TRBJ1-1 15 NA large TRBV6-5 CASSYVVGVNTEAFF TGTGCCAGCAGTTACGTCGTGGGCGTAAACACTGAAGCTTTCTTT
TRBJ1-1 15 NA large TRBV18 CASSPRTEGNTEAFF TGTGCCAGCTCACCCCGGACCGAGGGGAACACTGAAGCTTTCTTT
TRBJ2-2 13 NA large TRBV6-2/TRBV6-3 CASSGANTGELFF TGTGCCAGCAGTGGGGCGAACACCGGGGAGCTGTTTTTT
TRBJ1-4 14 TRBD1 medium-sized TRBV28 CASIAGQDGEKLFF TGTGCCAGCATCGCGGGACAGGATGGCGAAAAACTGTTTTTT
TRBJ2-1 13 NA medium-sized TRBV18 CASSPDNGEEQFF TGTGCCAGCTCACCTGATAACGGGGAAGAGCAGTTCTTC